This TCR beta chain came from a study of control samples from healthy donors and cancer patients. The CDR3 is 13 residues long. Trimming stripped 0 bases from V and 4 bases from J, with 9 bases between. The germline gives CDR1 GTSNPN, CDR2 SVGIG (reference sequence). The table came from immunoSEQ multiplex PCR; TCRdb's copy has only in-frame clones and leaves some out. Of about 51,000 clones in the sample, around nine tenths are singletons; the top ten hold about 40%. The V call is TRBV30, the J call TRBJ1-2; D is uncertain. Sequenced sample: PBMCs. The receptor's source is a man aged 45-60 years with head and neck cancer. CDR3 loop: CAWSVLAAYGYTF. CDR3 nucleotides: TGTGCCTGGAGTGTACTGGCCGCCTATGGCTACACCTTC.